The T cell receptor (beta chain) under discussion was sequenced for a study of patients and donors after allogeneic stem cell transplantation (dated by TCRdb to 2018 to 2020). Library preparation employed RT-PCR. The instrument was a NextSeq 550. TCRdb reprocessed the public reads (quality trimming at Q25 with fastp, clone calling with MiXCR) and kept in-frame beta chains. Every CDR3 protein is listed once, alongside the most common genes and DNA of its rows. The sample profile shows under 200,000 distinct CDR3 sequences; approximately 30% of them were found once. The top ten clones comprise about 3.3% of the sample. This clonotype has only a few counts. It lacks a known antigen. Per-nucleotide qualities are absent, and no much larger clonotype sits a single base away. The germline V gene encodes CDR1 LGHNA and CDR2 YNFKEQ. Its CDR3 holds 13 amino acids, cysteine through phenylalanine. The entry retains the CDR3 DNA only, 39 bases that are in frame from base 1. V loses 5 bases at its end and J loses 8 bases; junction bases beyond the gene matches: 5.

The TCR comes from a human donor who was either an allogeneic HSCT recipient or a stem cell or donor lymphocyte infusion donor (not recorded which). It is not recorded whose cells these are; they may come from a transplant donor. The rearranged segments are TRBV4-2 and TRBJ1-4; 7 junctional bases match TRBD1. The sample consisted of blood, either unsorted or a sorted T cell fraction (not recorded which). The DNA sequence is as follows: TGTGCCAGCAGCATCCCGGGACAGGAAAAACTGTTTTTT. Translated, this gives CASSIPGQEKLFF.